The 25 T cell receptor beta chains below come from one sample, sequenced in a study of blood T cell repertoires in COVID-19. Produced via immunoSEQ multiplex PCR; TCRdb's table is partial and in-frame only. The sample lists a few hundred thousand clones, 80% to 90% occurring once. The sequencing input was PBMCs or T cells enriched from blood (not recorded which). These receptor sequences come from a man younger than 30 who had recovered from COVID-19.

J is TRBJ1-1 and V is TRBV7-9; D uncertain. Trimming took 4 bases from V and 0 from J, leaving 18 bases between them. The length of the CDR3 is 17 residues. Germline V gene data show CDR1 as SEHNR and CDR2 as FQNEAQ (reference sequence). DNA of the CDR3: TGTGCCAGCAGCTCACTTCCTGGAGGGCTCCTGAACACTGAAGCTTTCTTT. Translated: CASSSLPGGLLNTEAFF.

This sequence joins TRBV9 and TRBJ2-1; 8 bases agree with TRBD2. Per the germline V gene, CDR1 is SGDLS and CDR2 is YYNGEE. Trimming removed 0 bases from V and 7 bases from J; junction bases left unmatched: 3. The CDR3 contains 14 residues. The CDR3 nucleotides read TGTGCCAGCAGCGTAGCGGGGGGGCCTAATGAGCAGTTCTTC. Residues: CASSVAGGPNEQFF.

The chain's CDR3 is CASSHLAGSQETQYF. The CDR3 DNA reads as TGCGCCAGCAGCCACTTAGCGGGAAGTCAAGAGACCCAGTACTTC. The chain links TRBV4-1 to TRBJ2-5; 8 bases agree with TRBD2. This CDR3 has 15 amino acids. Germline V CDR1 and CDR2: MGHRA, YSYEKL. The J segment lost 2 bases and the V segment lost 3 bases, leaving 5 bases of the junction unmatched.

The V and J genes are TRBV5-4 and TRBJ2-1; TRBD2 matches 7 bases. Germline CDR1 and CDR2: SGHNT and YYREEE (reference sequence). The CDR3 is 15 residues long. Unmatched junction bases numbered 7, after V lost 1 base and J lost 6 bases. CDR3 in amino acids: CASSLQLGGGNEQFF. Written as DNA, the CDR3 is TGTGCCAGCAGCTTGCAACTTGGCGGGGGCAATGAGCAGTTCTTC.

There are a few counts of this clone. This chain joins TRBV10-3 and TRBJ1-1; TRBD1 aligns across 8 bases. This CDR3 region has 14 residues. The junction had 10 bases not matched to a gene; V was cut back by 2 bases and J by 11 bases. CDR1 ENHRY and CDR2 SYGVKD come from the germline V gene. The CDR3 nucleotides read TGTGCCATCAGTGAGGAGCGGGACAGGCATGCCGCTTTCTTT. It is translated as CAISEERDRHAAFF.

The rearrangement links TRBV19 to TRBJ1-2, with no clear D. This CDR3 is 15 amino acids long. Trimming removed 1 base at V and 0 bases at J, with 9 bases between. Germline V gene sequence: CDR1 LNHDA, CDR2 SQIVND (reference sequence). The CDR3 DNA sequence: TGTGCCAGTAGTATAGGTGGCGGTACTAACTATGGCTACACCTTC. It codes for CASSIGGGTNYGYTF.

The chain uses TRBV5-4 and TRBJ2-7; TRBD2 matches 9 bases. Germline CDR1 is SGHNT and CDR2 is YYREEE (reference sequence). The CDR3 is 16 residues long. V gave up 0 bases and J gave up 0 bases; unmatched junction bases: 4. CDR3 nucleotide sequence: TGTGCCAGCAGCTTGGGACTAGCGGTTAGCTCCTACGAGCAGTACTTC. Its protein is CASSLGLAVSSYEQYF.

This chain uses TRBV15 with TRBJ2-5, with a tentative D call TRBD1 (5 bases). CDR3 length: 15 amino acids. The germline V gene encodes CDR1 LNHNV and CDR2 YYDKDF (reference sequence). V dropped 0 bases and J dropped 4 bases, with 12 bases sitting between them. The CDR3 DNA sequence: TGTGCCACCAGCAGAGAAGGGGAAGCCCGAGAGACCCAGTACTTC. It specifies CATSREGEARETQYF.

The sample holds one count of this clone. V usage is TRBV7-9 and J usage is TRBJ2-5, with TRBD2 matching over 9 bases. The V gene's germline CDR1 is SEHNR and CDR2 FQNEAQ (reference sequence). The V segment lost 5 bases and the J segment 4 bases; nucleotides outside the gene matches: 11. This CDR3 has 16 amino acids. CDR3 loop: CASSPNWGSGRETQYF. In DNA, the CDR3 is TGTGCCAGCAGCCCCAATTGGGGTAGCGGGAGAGAGACCCAGTACTTC.

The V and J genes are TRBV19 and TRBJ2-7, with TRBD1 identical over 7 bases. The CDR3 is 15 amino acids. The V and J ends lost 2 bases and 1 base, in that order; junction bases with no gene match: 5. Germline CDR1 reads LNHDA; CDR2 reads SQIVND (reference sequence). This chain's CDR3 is CASSIIGTESYEQYF. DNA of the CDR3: TGTGCCAGTAGTATAATTGGGACAGAGTCCTACGAGCAGTACTTC.

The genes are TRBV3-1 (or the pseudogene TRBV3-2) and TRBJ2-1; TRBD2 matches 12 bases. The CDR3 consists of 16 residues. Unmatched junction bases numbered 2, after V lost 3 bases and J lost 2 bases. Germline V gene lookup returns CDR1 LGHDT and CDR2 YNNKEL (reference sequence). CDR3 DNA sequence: TGTGCCAGCAGCCAGCTAGCGGGGGGGCCCTACAATGAGCAGTTCTTC. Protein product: CASSQLAGGPYNEQFF.

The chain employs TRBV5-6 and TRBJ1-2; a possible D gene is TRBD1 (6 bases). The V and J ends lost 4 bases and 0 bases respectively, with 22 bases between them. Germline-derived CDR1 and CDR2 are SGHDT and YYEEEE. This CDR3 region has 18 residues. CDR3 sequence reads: CASSGISAGTPTNYGYTF. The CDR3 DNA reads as TGTGCCAGCAGCGGAATCAGCGCCGGGACACCTACTAACTATGGCTACACCTTC.

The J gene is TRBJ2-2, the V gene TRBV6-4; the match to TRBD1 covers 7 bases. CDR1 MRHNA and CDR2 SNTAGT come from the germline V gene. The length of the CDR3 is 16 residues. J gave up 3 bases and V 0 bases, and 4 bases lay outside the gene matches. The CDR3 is CASSDSEGADTGELFF. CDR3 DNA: TGTGCCAGCAGTGACTCAGAGGGGGCAGACACCGGGGAGCTGTTTTTT.

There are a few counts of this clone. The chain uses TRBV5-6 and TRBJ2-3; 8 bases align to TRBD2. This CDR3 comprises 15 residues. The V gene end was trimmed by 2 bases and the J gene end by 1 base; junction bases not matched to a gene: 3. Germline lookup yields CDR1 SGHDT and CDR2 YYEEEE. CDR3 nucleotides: TGTGCCAGCAGCTTCTATAGCGGGGGCACAGATACGCAGTATTTT. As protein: CASSFYSGGTDTQYF.

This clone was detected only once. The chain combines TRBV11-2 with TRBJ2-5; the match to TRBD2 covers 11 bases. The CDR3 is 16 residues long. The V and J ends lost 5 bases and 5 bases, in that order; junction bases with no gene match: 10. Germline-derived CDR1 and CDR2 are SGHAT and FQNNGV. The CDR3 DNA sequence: TGTGCCAGCAGCCTCTGGACTAGCGGGTCTGTGGAGACCCAGTACTTC. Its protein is CASSLWTSGSVETQYF.

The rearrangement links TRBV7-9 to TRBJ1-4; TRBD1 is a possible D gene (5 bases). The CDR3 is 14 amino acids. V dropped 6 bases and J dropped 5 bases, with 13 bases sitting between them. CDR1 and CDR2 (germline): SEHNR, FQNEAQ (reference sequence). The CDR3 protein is CASSSQGPNEKLFF. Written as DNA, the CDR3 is TGTGCCAGCAGTTCGCAGGGTCCAAATGAAAAACTGTTTTTT. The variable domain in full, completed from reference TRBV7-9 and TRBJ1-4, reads DTGVSQNPRHKITKRGQNVTFRCDPISEHNRLYWYRQTLGQGPEFLTYFQNEAQLEKSRLLSDRFSAERPKGSFSTLEIQRTEQGDSAMYLCASSSQGPNEKLFFGSGTQLSVL.

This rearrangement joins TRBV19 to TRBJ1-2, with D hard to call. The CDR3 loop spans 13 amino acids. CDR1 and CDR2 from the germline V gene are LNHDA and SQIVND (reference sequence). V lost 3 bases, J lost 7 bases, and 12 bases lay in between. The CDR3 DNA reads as TGTGCCAGTAGTATGCCCAATTCGGGTGGCTACACCTTC. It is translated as CASSMPNSGGYTF.

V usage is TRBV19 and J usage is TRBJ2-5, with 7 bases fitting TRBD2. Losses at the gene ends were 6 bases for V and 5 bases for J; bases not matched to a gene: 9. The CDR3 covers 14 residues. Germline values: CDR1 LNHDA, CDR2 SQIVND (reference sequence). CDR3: CASREAGDLETQYF. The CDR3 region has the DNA TGTGCCAGTAGGGAGGCGGGAGATCTCGAGACCCAGTACTTC.

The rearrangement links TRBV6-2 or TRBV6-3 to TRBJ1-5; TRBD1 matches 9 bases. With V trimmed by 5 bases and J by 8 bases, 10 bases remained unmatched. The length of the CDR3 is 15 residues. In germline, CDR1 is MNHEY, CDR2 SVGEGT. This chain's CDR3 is CASSPGTGYTEPQHF. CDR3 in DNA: TGTGCCAGCAGTCCCGGGACAGGGTACACGGAGCCCCAGCATTTT.

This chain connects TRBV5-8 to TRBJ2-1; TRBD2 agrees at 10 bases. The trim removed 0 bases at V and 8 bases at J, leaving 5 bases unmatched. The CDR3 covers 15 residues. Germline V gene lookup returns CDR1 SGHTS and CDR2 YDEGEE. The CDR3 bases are TGTGCCAGCAGCTTGGGGCTAGCGGGGGCTGATGAGCAGTTCTTC. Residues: CASSLGLAGADEQFF.

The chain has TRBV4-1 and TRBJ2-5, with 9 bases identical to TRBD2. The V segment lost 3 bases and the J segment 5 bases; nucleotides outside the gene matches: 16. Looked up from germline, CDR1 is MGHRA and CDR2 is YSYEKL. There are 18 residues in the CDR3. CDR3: CASSHTGTSKISRETQYF. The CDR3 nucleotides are TGCGCCAGCAGCCACACCGGGACTAGCAAAATCTCTCGGGAGACCCAGTACTTC.

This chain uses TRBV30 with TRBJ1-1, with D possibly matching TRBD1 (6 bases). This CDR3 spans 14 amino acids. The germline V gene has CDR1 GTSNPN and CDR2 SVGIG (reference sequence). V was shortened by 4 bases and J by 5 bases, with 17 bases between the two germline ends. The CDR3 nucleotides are TGTGCCTGGACGAGGGGGGGCCGGAGGACTGAAGCTTTCTTT. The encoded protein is CAWTRGGRRTEAFF.

This chain's CDR3 is CASSFHRASNTGELFF. The CDR3 region has the DNA TGCGCCAGCAGCTTCCACAGGGCTTCGAACACCGGGGAGCTGTTTTTT. The rearrangement uses TRBV5-1 and TRBJ2-2; a weak D match, TRBD1 (6 bases). CDR1 and CDR2 from the germline V gene are SGHRS and YFSETQ. CDR3 length equals 16 residues. Deletions cut 2 bases from V and 0 bases from J, with 11 bases between.

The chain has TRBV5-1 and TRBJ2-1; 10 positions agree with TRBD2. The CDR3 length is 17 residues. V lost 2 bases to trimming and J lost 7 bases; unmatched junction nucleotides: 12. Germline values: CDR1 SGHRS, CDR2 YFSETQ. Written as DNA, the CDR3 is TGCGCCAGCAGCTTCTTTTTAGGGACTAGCGAACATAATGAGCAGTTCTTC. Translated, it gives CASSFFLGTSEHNEQFF.

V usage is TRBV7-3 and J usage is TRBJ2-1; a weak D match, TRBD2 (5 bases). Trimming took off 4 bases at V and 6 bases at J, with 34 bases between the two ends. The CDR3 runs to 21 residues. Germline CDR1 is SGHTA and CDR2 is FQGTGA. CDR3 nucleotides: TGTGCCAGCAGCTCACCCCCGCGCCCGGAGGAAAACATATACTTAGGCAATGAGCAGTTCTTC. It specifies CASSSPPRPEENIYLGNEQFF.